Listed below are T cell receptor beta chains from one sample, sequenced in a study of blood T cell repertoires in COVID-19. Produced via immunoSEQ multiplex PCR; TCRdb's table is partial and in-frame only. Of approximately 60,000 clones in the sample, 81% are singletons; the top ten hold about 15%. Material: peripheral blood. The receptor set was obtained from a man older than 75 with acute or convalescent COVID-19. Both conserved end residues are part of each CDR3.

j_call	v_call	cdr3_length	cdr3_aa
TRBJ2-7	TRBV5-1	14	CASSLGQGANKQYF
TRBJ2-7	TRBV6-5	12	CASSWGPGKQYF
TRBJ1-4	TRBV5-1	15	CASSFGSGNQEKLFF
TRBJ2-2	TRBV2	13	CASSERQTGELFF
TRBJ1-1	TRBV3-1/TRBV3-2	14	CASSLQGPIDEAFF
TRBJ2-1	TRBV12-3/TRBV12-4	13	CASSSGGYNEQFF
TRBJ2-6	TRBV5-5	18	CASSLRDLRREGANVLTF
TRBJ2-1	TRBV11-3	15	CASSLGPGQGKGQFF
TRBJ1-5	TRBV18	17	CASSRTGTGDGNQPQHF
TRBJ2-1	TRBV6-5	15	CASGAVAGARGEQFF
TRBJ1-5	TRBV28	15	CASSFPQGARQPQHF
TRBJ1-5	TRBV6-6	12	CASSQEWRPQHF
TRBJ1-3	TRBV30	15	CAWSPDSVSGNTIYF
TRBJ1-3	TRBV4-1	16	CASSLQRTGAGNTIYF
TRBJ2-2	TRBV5-4	15	CASSSSGKNTGELFF
TRBJ2-4	TRBV14	12	CASSLQGNIQYF
TRBJ2-6	TRBV28	18	CASRTSGGPDSGANVLTF
TRBJ1-3	TRBV5-1	13	CASSRGSGNTIYF
TRBJ1-5	TRBV25-1	14	CASSEPGQGQPQHF
TRBJ1-4	TRBV30	16	CAWTAGGRRGNEKLFF
TRBJ1-3	TRBV7-9	15	CASSLGAHSGNTIYF
TRBJ2-7	TRBV11-2	15	CASSLAPGGAYEQYF
TRBJ2-3	TRBV11-3	16	CASSYIRSDFTDTQYF
TRBJ2-3	TRBV11-2	15	CASSLYRTRADTQYF
TRBJ1-2	TRBV19	13	CASSIDSSMGYTF
TRBJ2-1	TRBV30	16	CAWSRITSGARNEQFF
TRBJ1-2	TRBV6-5	13	CASSRGQNYGYTF
TRBJ2-2	TRBV19	15	CASNGRRELNGELFF
TRBJ2-3	TRBV10-3	16	CAISELGDSSTDTQYF
TRBJ1-1	TRBV5-6	13	CASSDSRNTEAFF
TRBJ1-5	TRBV5-8	15	CASRGRRTGGQPQHF
TRBJ1-5	TRBV6-1	15	CASSEAGNSNQPQHF
TRBJ2-7	TRBV3-1/TRBV3-2	14	CASSRGQGPYEQYF
TRBJ1-6	TRBV9	14	CASSGDREGSPLHF
TRBJ2-7	TRBV12-3/TRBV12-4	13	CASSSTGVDEQYF
TRBJ2-3	TRBV7-3	12	CASSPAGGPLYF
TRBJ2-7	TRBV19	13	CASSIADSYEQYF
TRBJ2-3	TRBV6-4	18	CASSEGGAGLSYQDTQYF
TRBJ2-1	TRBV7-2	15	CASSLAGLTYNEQFF
TRBJ2-3	TRBV19	13	CATRQEGTDTQYF
TRBJ1-4	TRBV7-8	16	CASSRRTTGSNEKLFF
TRBJ2-3	TRBV30	15	CAWSPSVLASDTQYF
TRBJ2-5	TRBV6-5	14	CASSYRADQETQYF
TRBJ1-2	TRBV6-1	12	CASSEFYGGHTF
TRBJ2-3	TRBV5-4	14	CASSQHPSTDTQYF
TRBJ1-2	TRBV6-5	14	CASRGTGGDYGYTF
TRBJ2-7	TRBV5-4	15	CASSLVTGAPYEQYF
TRBJ2-7	TRBV20-1	14	CSASIGPGGWEQYF
TRBJ2-5	TRBV5-1	12	CASRPAAETQYF
TRBJ2-1	TRBV2	15	CATALYGGGRNEQFF
TRBJ1-6	TRBV6-6	13	CASSRGGGSPLHF
TRBJ1-4	TRBV5-1	14	CASSFSRGEEKLFF
TRBJ2-7	TRBV13	14	CASSRSGSSYEQYF
TRBJ2-1	TRBV9	16	CASSVDPGYSYNEQFF